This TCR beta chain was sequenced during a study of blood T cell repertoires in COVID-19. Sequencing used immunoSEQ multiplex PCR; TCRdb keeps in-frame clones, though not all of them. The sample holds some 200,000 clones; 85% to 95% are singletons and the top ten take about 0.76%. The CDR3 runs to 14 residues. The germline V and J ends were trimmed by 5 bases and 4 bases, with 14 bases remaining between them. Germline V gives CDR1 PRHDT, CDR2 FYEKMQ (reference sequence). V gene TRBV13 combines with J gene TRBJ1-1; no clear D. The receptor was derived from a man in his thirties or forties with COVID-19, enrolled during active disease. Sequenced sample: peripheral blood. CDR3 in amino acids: CASSPWRQSTEAFF. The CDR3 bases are TGTGCCAGCAGCCCGTGGCGGCAGAGCACTGAAGCTTTCTTT.